The source of this T cell receptor (beta chain) is a study of Ad26.COV2.S vaccination and SARS-CoV-2 variants. Treatment indicated: some 20 received Ad26.COV2.S at low or high dose, single or two shots; several received placebo; per-sample allocation not given. Repertoires come from day 63 after the first vaccine or placebo injection. Assay used: immunoSEQ multiplex PCR; TCRdb lists only in-frame clones, some missing. Of around 380,000 clones detected, 88% appear once; the ten largest clones hold approximately 3.7%. V was clipped by 2 bases and J by 5 bases, with 7 bases between them. Looked up from germline, CDR1 is MGHDK and CDR2 is SYGVNS. This CDR3 has 12 amino acids.

The origin of this receptor is a person aged 18-65 years who received the Ad26.COV2.S COVID-19 vaccine or a placebo. The sequencing used peripheral blood, collected in a trial of Ad26.COV2.S vaccine versus placebo. The chain carries TRBV25-1 and TRBJ2-7; D is possibly TRBD1 (5 bases). The CDR3 here is CASSEPRDEQYF. As DNA, the CDR3 is TGTGCCAGCAGTGAACCCAGGGACGAGCAGTACTTC.